The text below deals with one T cell receptor (beta chain). The antigen remains undetermined. This entry belongs to a study of blood T cells in healthy people across ages. The overall study: With template switching, about one barcoded beta molecule was captured per two T cells. Study findings and constraints: What prevented conclusive comparison of naive and antigen-experienced cells was that PBMCs were unsorted. It was not known whether donors were CMV positive (a possible confounder of expanded clonotype changes).

Primed by a sample-barcoded 5' primer and a J-beta primer mix, a second PCR proceeded for about 6 to 11 cycles. Each of the cDNA molecules was tagged by a template-switch adaptor with 12 random nucleotides. TCRdb ran MiXCR on the 5' RACE reads and lists one entry per CDR3 protein. There are some 1.5 million distinct CDR3 sequences in the sample; 28% occur only once, and more than 6% lies in the top ten. Germline CDR1 reads MGHRA; CDR2 reads YSYEKL. This CDR3 region has 15 residues. V was pared by 1 base and J by 7 bases, with 16 bases between. The genes are TRBV4-1 and TRBJ1-2, with TRBD1 as a possible D gene (5 bases). The sequence was obtained from a woman younger than 45 in good health. Sample: blood. In DNA, the CDR3 is TGCGCCAGCAGCCAAGTCCCCGAAGGGGTAGGTGGCTACACCTTC. This gives the protein CASSQVPEGVGGYTF.